This entry lists 4 T cell receptor beta chains sequenced from one sample in a study of brain T cells in children with intractable seizures. Some clones are missing from TCRdb's copy, which holds only in-frame ones; the method was immunoSEQ multiplex PCR. Here the sample spans 110,000 or so clones, around 94% being singletons. The sample was peripheral blood, taken at surgery. The receptor source for this set is a boy under two years old with hemimegalencephaly and intractable seizures.

The V call is TRBV20-1, the J call TRBJ1-6; D is uncertain. CDR1 and CDR2 (germline): DFQATT, SNEGSKA (reference sequence). Trimming left V 3 bases short and J 0 bases short, with 9 bases between. The CDR3 loop spans 15 amino acids. This chain's CDR3 is CSASRSNSYNSPLHF. CDR3 in DNA: TGCAGTGCTAGTAGATCAAACTCCTATAATTCACCCCTCCACTTT.

V is TRBV5-5 and J is TRBJ1-5; D possibly corresponds to TRBD1 (6 bases). V lost 4 bases to trimming and J lost 5 bases, with 16 bases between them. Germline V lookup: CDR1 SGHKS, CDR2 YYEKEE (reference sequence). The CDR3 totals 15 residues. The CDR3 region is CASSREGGPYQPQHF. The CDR3 DNA is TGTGCCAGCAGCAGGGAGGGGGGTCCCTATCAGCCCCAGCATTTT.

This clone was seen once. The chain is built from TRBV24-1 and TRBJ2-7; 7 bases fit TRBD1. This CDR3 spans 18 amino acids. The V segment lost 4 bases and the J segment 5 bases; nucleotides outside the gene matches: 19. The V gene's germline CDR1 is KGHDR and CDR2 SFDVKD. The CDR3 DNA reads as TGTGCCACCAGTGACCATCCGGGGCGCGGACAGGACGGACACGAGCAGTACTTC. Amino acid sequence: CATSDHPGRGQDGHEQYF.

V is TRBV6-8 and J is TRBJ1-1, with 7 bases matching TRBD1. The CDR3 extends over 13 amino acids. The V and J ends lost 6 bases and 1 base, in that order; junction bases with no gene match: 2. The germline V gene encodes CDR1 MNHGY and CDR2 SAAAGT. The CDR3 loop is CASSRQGNTEAFF. The DNA of the CDR3 is TGTGCCAGCAGCCGACAGGGGAACACTGAAGCTTTCTTT.